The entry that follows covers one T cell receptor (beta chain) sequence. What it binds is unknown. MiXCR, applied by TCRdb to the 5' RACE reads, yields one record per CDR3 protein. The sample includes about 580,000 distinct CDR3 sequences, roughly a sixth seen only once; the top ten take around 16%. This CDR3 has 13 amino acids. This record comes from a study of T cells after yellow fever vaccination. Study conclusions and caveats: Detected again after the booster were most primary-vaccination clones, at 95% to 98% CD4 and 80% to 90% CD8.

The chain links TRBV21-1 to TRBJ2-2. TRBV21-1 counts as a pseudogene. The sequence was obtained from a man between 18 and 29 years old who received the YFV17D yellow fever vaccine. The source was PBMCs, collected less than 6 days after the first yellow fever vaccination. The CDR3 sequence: CASSTVNTGELFF. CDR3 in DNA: TGTGCCAGCAGCACAGTCAACACCGGGGAGCTGTTTTTT.